A selection of T cell receptor beta chains follows, all from one sample in a study of neurological immune-mediated disorders. Each CDR3 protein gets one entry after TCRdb re-called the 5' RACE reads with MiXCR. The table records about 120,000 distinct CDR3 sequences, 3.2% of them present only once. The sequencing input was PBMCs. The origin of the receptors is a woman in her thirties with multiple sclerosis. CDR3s include the opening cysteine and the closing phenylalanine or tryptophan. The order of the fields is CDR3 protein, CDR3 DNA, D gene, J gene, clone size, V gene. The D gene is left open where the match is weak. Clone size is stated in some rows and not others, as once, few, many or a class when expanded.

CDR3 protein: CASSQPNQPQHF
CDR3 DNA: TGTGCCAGCAGCCAACCCAATCAGCCCCAGCATTTT
D gene: NA
J gene: TRBJ1-5
clone size: many
V gene: TRBV14

CDR3 protein: CASSPPGQVGGYTF
CDR3 DNA: TGTGCCAGTAGTCCTCCGGGACAGGTAGGAGGCTACACCTTC
D gene: TRBD1
J gene: TRBJ1-2
clone size: many
V gene: TRBV19

CDR3 protein: CASRRTGGDYGYTF
CDR3 DNA: TGTGCCAGCAGGAGGACAGGGGGCGACTATGGCTACACCTTC
D gene: TRBD1
J gene: TRBJ1-2
clone size: many
V gene: TRBV5-6

CDR3 protein: CASSLQGAVGYGYTF
CDR3 DNA: TGTGCCAGCAGCTTACAAGGGGCAGTCGGCTATGGCTACACCTTC
D gene: NA
J gene: TRBJ1-2
clone size: many
V gene: TRBV7-2

CDR3 protein: CASRASGQETQYF
CDR3 DNA: TGTGCCAGCAGGGCTAGCGGGCAAGAGACCCAGTACTTC
D gene: TRBD2
J gene: TRBJ2-5
clone size: many
V gene: TRBV6-5

CDR3 protein: CSASRLAVYNEQFF
CDR3 DNA: TGCAGTGCTAGTCGACTAGCGGTATACAATGAGCAGTTCTTC
D gene: TRBD2
J gene: TRBJ2-1
clone size: many
V gene: TRBV20-1

CDR3 protein: CAISDWSSGALVDTQYF
CDR3 DNA: TGTGCCATCAGTGATTGGAGTAGCGGGGCTTTAGTGGATACGCAGTATTTT
D gene: TRBD2
J gene: TRBJ2-3
clone size: many
V gene: TRBV10-3

CDR3 protein: CASIVPGPGELFF
CDR3 DNA: TGTGCCAGCATCGTTCCAGGGCCCGGGGAGCTGTTTTTT
D gene: NA
J gene: TRBJ2-2
clone size: many
V gene: TRBV7-9

CDR3 protein: CATSDSSLIPPDTQYF
CDR3 DNA: TGTGCCACCAGTGATTCGAGCTTGATTCCGCCAGATACGCAGTATTTT
D gene: NA
J gene: TRBJ2-3
clone size: medium-sized
V gene: TRBV24-1

CDR3 protein: CASSLLRDRLEETQYF
CDR3 DNA: TGTGCCAGCAGTCTATTACGGGACAGACTAGAAGAGACCCAGTACTTC
D gene: NA
J gene: TRBJ2-5
clone size: many
V gene: TRBV12-3/TRBV12-4

CDR3 protein: CASSAGQPYQPQHF
CDR3 DNA: TGTGCCAGTAGCGCGGGACAACCTTATCAGCCCCAGCATTTT
D gene: NA
J gene: TRBJ1-5
clone size: many
V gene: TRBV19

CDR3 protein: CSAYLGRTGNTIYF
CDR3 DNA: TGCAGTGCCTACCTGGGCCGGACTGGAAACACCATATATTTT
D gene: NA
J gene: TRBJ1-3
clone size: many
V gene: TRBV20-1

CDR3 protein: CASSLSPGNPSTDTQYF
CDR3 DNA: TGTGCCAGCAGCTTATCCCCGGGAAACCCTAGCACAGATACGCAGTATTTT
D gene: NA
J gene: TRBJ2-3
clone size: many
V gene: TRBV7-2

CDR3 protein: CASSLGTSEQYF
CDR3 DNA: TGTGCCAGCAGCCTGGGGACATCCGAGCAGTACTTC
D gene: NA
J gene: TRBJ2-7
clone size: many
V gene: TRBV5-5

CDR3 protein: CASTPRDSFYGYTF
CDR3 DNA: TGTGCCAGCACGCCACGGGACAGCTTCTATGGCTACACCTTC
D gene: TRBD1
J gene: TRBJ1-2
clone size: many
V gene: TRBV7-9

CDR3 protein: CSARDWGGQTDTQYF
CDR3 DNA: TGCAGTGCTAGAGATTGGGGGGGGCAAACAGATACGCAGTATTTT
D gene: NA
J gene: TRBJ2-3
clone size: many
V gene: TRBV20-1

CDR3 protein: CASSPPGRDRISYEQYF
CDR3 DNA: TGCGCCAGCAGCCCCCCGGGGCGGGACAGGATATCCTACGAGCAGTACTTC
D gene: TRBD1
J gene: TRBJ2-7
clone size: many
V gene: TRBV5-1

CDR3 protein: CASSFFRDRQGDEQFF
CDR3 DNA: TGCGCCAGCAGCTTTTTCCGGGACAGGCAGGGCGATGAGCAGTTCTTC
D gene: TRBD1
J gene: TRBJ2-1
clone size: many
V gene: TRBV5-1

CDR3 protein: CASSVALSGGLETQYF
CDR3 DNA: TGTGCCAGCAGCGTAGCTTTATCGGGGGGGCTGGAGACCCAGTACTTC
D gene: TRBD2
J gene: TRBJ2-5
clone size: many
V gene: TRBV9

CDR3 protein: CASSTGQGGTDTQYF
CDR3 DNA: TGCGCCAGCAGCACCGGACAGGGAGGCACAGATACGCAGTATTTT
D gene: TRBD1
J gene: TRBJ2-3
clone size: many
V gene: TRBV5-1

CDR3 protein: CASSLARADTQYF
CDR3 DNA: TGTGCCAGCAGCTTAGCGAGGGCAGATACGCAGTATTTT
D gene: NA
J gene: TRBJ2-3
clone size: many
V gene: TRBV7-8

CDR3 protein: CASSEYRQGGYGYTF
CDR3 DNA: TGTGCCAGCAGTGAATATCGACAGGGGGGTTATGGCTACACCTTC
D gene: TRBD1
J gene: TRBJ1-2
clone size: many
V gene: TRBV25-1

CDR3 protein: CSAKRDYQGPDTQYF
CDR3 DNA: TGCAGTGCTAAACGGGACTACCAGGGGCCAGATACGCAGTATTTT
D gene: NA
J gene: TRBJ2-3
clone size: many
V gene: TRBV20-1

CDR3 protein: CASSLDGQPNYGYTF
CDR3 DNA: TGCGCCAGCAGCTTGGACGGGCAGCCTAACTATGGCTACACCTTC
D gene: NA
J gene: TRBJ1-2
clone size: many
V gene: TRBV5-1

CDR3 protein: CASSPGQSSLAKNIQYF
CDR3 DNA: TGTGCCAGCAGCCCGGGACAGTCTTCCCTAGCCAAAAACATTCAGTACTTC
D gene: TRBD1
J gene: TRBJ2-4
clone size: many
V gene: TRBV7-8

CDR3 protein: CASSLGGGSYAKNIQYF
CDR3 DNA: TGTGCCAGCAGCTTAGGTGGTGGGTCCTATGCCAAAAACATTCAGTACTTC
D gene: NA
J gene: TRBJ2-4
clone size: many
V gene: TRBV7-8

CDR3 protein: CASSGPPGLFF
CDR3 DNA: TGTGCCAGTAGCGGGCCCCCGGGTCTGTTCTTC
D gene: TRBD2
J gene: TRBJ2-1
clone size: few
V gene: TRBV10-3

CDR3 protein: CASSFSGAGSEAFF
CDR3 DNA: TGTGCCAGCAGTTTTTCAGGGGCAGGTTCTGAAGCTTTCTTT
D gene: NA
J gene: TRBJ1-1
clone size: many
V gene: TRBV12-3/TRBV12-4

CDR3 protein: CASSLNNGGNEQFF
CDR3 DNA: TGCGCCAGCAGCTTAAATAACGGGGGAAATGAGCAGTTCTTC
D gene: NA
J gene: TRBJ2-1
clone size: NA
V gene: TRBV5-1

CDR3 protein: CASSFWWTGTGELFF
CDR3 DNA: TGTGCCAGCAGCTTTTGGTGGACTGGCACCGGGGAGCTGTTTTTT
D gene: NA
J gene: TRBJ2-2
clone size: many
V gene: TRBV5-5

CDR3 protein: CASSLTRGLRETQYF
CDR3 DNA: TGTGCCAGCAGCTTGACGCGGGGTTTGCGAGAGACCCAGTACTTC
D gene: NA
J gene: TRBJ2-5
clone size: many
V gene: TRBV5-5

CDR3 protein: CATSGDSASYNEQFF
CDR3 DNA: TGTGCCACCAGCGGCGACTCTGCTTCCTACAATGAGCAGTTCTTC
D gene: NA
J gene: TRBJ2-1
clone size: many
V gene: TRBV24-1

CDR3 protein: CASSLAGSGTEQYF
CDR3 DNA: TGCGCCAGCAGCTTGGCGGGAAGCGGGACCGAGCAGTACTTC
D gene: TRBD2
J gene: TRBJ2-7
clone size: many
V gene: TRBV5-1

CDR3 protein: CASSLGTGPSEQYF
CDR3 DNA: TGTGCCAGCAGCTTAGGGACAGGGCCCTCGGAGCAGTACTTC
D gene: TRBD1
J gene: TRBJ2-7
clone size: many
V gene: TRBV7-2

CDR3 protein: CASSPQALGVNTEAFF
CDR3 DNA: TGTGCCAGCTCACCACAGGCTTTAGGGGTGAACACTGAAGCTTTCTTT
D gene: NA
J gene: TRBJ1-1
clone size: few
V gene: TRBV18

CDR3 protein: CSGGRGTEAFF
CDR3 DNA: TGCAGCGGGGGCCGGGGGACTGAAGCTTTCTTT
D gene: NA
J gene: TRBJ1-1
clone size: many
V gene: TRBV29-1

CDR3 protein: CSATGTATGQPQHF
CDR3 DNA: TGCAGTGCTACTGGCACCGCGACGGGTCAGCCCCAGCATTTT
D gene: NA
J gene: TRBJ1-5
clone size: many
V gene: TRBV20-1

CDR3 protein: CSAARTSGISNEQFF
CDR3 DNA: TGCAGTGCGGCCAGGACTAGCGGGATATCAAATGAGCAGTTCTTC
D gene: TRBD2
J gene: TRBJ2-1
clone size: many
V gene: TRBV20-1

CDR3 protein: CASSFPGQGLTGELFF
CDR3 DNA: TGTGCCAGCAGCTTCCCGGGACAGGGACTCACCGGGGAGCTGTTTTTT
D gene: TRBD1
J gene: TRBJ2-2
clone size: NA
V gene: TRBV7-2

CDR3 protein: CASSLGRWAVGGYNEQFF
CDR3 DNA: TGTGCCAGCAGCTTAGGCCGATGGGCCGTCGGGGGGTACAATGAGCAGTTCTTC
D gene: TRBD2
J gene: TRBJ2-1
clone size: many
V gene: TRBV11-2